This note documents a single T cell receptor (beta chain) sequence. The antigen it recognizes is unknown. No base quality information exists; no much larger clone differs at one position. This specimen belongs to a study of T cells in Graves' hyperthyroidism and ophthalmopathy (dated by TCRdb to 2018 to 2020). About the full investigation: Peripheral blood samples were taken at initial diagnosis, before any treatment was given. To identify TCR V-J signatures that set the groups apart, the researchers used a discovery cohort of 100 or so patients, made up of under 45 with Graves' ophthalmopathy and 57 with stable Graves' hyperthyroidism. Whether ophthalmopathy could be predicted prospectively was tested in an independent validation cohort made up of 18 hyperthyroidism patients plus 17 patients who later progressed to ophthalmopathy. The 100 discovery patients were divided at random into training and test sets in a 7:3 ratio. The study also compared thyroid tissue and blood T-cell repertoires from several Graves' hyperthyroidism patients. Once sampling was done, hyperthyroidism patients were given methimazole at a starting dose of 30 mg daily, whereas ophthalmopathy patients were given high-dose intravenous methylprednisolone. According to the paper, TCR Vbeta CDR3 sequencing was carried out on 135 peripheral blood samples, which came from 40 to 45 ophthalmopathy, around 75 hyperthyroidism and around 17 progressor patients.

Stable Graves' hyperthyroidism was defined as no progression to ophthalmopathy during 18 months of follow-up. The hyperthyroidism patients were between 18 and 65 years old and newly diagnosed, with a disease duration of less than 2 months. Exclusion was applied to patients with uncontrolled infections, other autoimmune diseases, pregnancy or lactation. Diagnoses relied on clinical symptoms, serum thyroxine and TRAb, thyroid ultrasound and orbital computed tomography. PBMCs were isolated from 7.5 to 10 ml of fresh peripheral blood by Ficoll-Paque density gradient centrifugation. Trizol reagent was used to extract total RNA, and RNA quality was then checked on an Agilent 2100 Bioanalyzer. Findings and caveats that apply to the study as a whole: Most expanded thyroid clonotypes (frequency above 0.001) were also detected in blood, a finding suggesting that blood repertoires may reflect thyroid immune responses. No statistical method was used to set the sample size in advance, and investigators knew the group allocation. A 13 V-J signature model separated ophthalmopathy from stable hyperthyroidism, with about 90% sensitivity and roughly 81% specificity in cross-validation and 80%/75% in testing. In validation, progression to ophthalmopathy was predicted by the model with 70.59% sensitivity and under 85% specificity, a median of approximately 7.1 months before onset.

The TCR beta CDR3 regions were amplified from the RNA transcripts. The TCR CDR3 was subjected to a first round of RT-PCR using the HTBI primer set and the Qiagen OneStep RT-PCR kit. The libraries were constructed in a second round of multiplex PCR and then size-selected and purified. Sequencing of the libraries was done on an Illumina HiSeq2000 using paired-end 100 bp reads. Under the source paper's analysis protocol: Raw data were processed with SOAPnuke, discarding reads with adapters, uncalled bases, mean Phred below 15, or no exact constant-primer or identifier match. High-quality paired reads were merged using COPE v1.2.5, and each unique nucleotide sequence was defined as a clonotype. MiTCR v1.1 was used to align clonotypes to the IMGT TRBV, TRBD and TRBJ reference segments. Analysis was restricted to V-J combinations with a frequency above 0.0001, which covered just over 98% of repertoires. The TCS score was defined as the ratio of F50 (clonal expansion) to E x V (chaos), calculated using BLOSUM62-based TCRdist between CDR3 peptides within each V-J. Welch's t-statistics and random forest reduced several hundred V-J features to about 12, which were used in a naive Bayes classifier (R e1071). Thyroid-blood repertoire similarity was quantified with the Morisita-Horn index. TCRdb reanalyzed the raw reads on its own, using fastp at Q25 for trimming and MiXCR for clone calling, and kept in-frame beta chains. Here each entry gathers all rows of one CDR3 protein and keeps the most common genes and DNA. The V and J calls and clone size come from TCRdb's table, not from the authors' own analysis. In all, the sample holds about 840,000 distinct CDR3 sequences, and about 38% of those were seen once. 7.5% to 9.5% of the sample goes to the ten largest clones.

Material for sequencing was blood. The TCR was taken from a man between 18 and 35 years old with Graves' hyperthyroidism.

The CDR3: CASRRDRVYQPQHF. The DNA sequence reads TGTGCCAGCAGACGGGACAGGGTCTATCAGCCCCAGCATTTT. The rearranged segments are TRBV6-1 and TRBJ1-5; TRBD1 lines up with 9 middle nucleotides. The germline V and J ends show losses of 6 bases and 5 bases respectively, and no gene match explains 5 bases of the junction. The CDR3 contains 14 residues, cysteine and phenylalanine counted. The retained sequence is limited to the CDR3, 42 bases, with the frame set at the first base. The germline V gene specifies MNHNS as CDR1 and SASEGT as CDR2.